One T cell receptor (beta chain) is described in this entry. In the authors' methods: For nucleated cells, counts were estimated from reference gene primer amplification. Sequencing used immunoSEQ multiplex PCR; TCRdb keeps in-frame clones, though not all of them. For V, J and clone size, that table is used; D and trimming come from the DNA. The data contain fewer than 250,000 clones, more than 75% of them singletons. The CDR3 is 17 amino acids. Germline assignment: CDR1 LGHNA and CDR2 YNFKEQ. The V and J ends lost 0 bases and 6 bases, in that order; junction bases with no gene match: 3. The data were obtained in a study of blood T cell repertoires in COVID-19. It was during active infection that Seattle patients were enrolled and then longitudinally followed.

The clonotype comes from a man aged 50 to 60 with COVID-19, enrolled during active disease. Specimen: peripheral blood. This rearrangement joins TRBV4-2 to TRBJ2-2, with TRBD2 matching 14 bases. The CDR3, as DNA: TGTGCCAGCAGCCAAGATAGGGGACTAGCGGGGGCCGGGGAGCTGTTTTTT. This sequence encodes CASSQDRGLAGAGELFF.